The source of this T cell receptor beta chain is a study of T cells expressing NK-cell markers. Study details: It was sorted CD3+CD56-NKG2C+, CD3+CD56+NKG2C- and CD3+CD56+NKG2C+ T cells that provided the TCR beta repertoires.

Findings and limits, study-wide: Four donors showed these clonotypes also leading the CD3+CD56-NKG2C+ fraction. Of CD8+ T cells, about 1.0-8% belonged to dominant NKG2C+ clonotypes in 5 to 7 donors.

About this clonotype: Its antigen is not identified.

TCRdb reprocessed the 5' RACE reads and reports one entry per CDR3 protein, with no DNA. The sample totals over 250,000 distinct CDR3 sequences. The CDR3 runs 16 residues. CDR1 SGHTA and CDR2 FQGTGA come from the germline V gene. Source material: blood T cells: a sorted CD56 or NKG2C T cell subset, CD4+ or CD8+ T cells, or bulk PBMC T cells (not recorded which). This chain joins TRBV7-3 and TRBJ2-2; no DNA is available, so the TRBD1 call from TCRdb remains unchecked. The sequence was obtained from a woman between 18 and 70 years old in good health. CDR3 sequence reads: CASRQNGGSNTGELFF.